These 5 T cell receptor beta chains were all obtained from the same sample, sequenced in a study of identical twins. TCRdb analysed the 5' RACE reads with MiXCR anew, one entry per CDR3 protein. The table shows more than 1.5 million distinct CDR3 sequences, with less than 40% occurring only once. Source material: cord blood. These receptor sequences come from a newborn girl in good health.

The V and J genes are TRBV5-1 and TRBJ1-2; 9 bases fit TRBD1. The V segment lost 4 bases and the J segment 7 bases; nucleotides outside the gene matches: 8. CDR1 SGHRS and CDR2 YFSETQ come from the germline V gene. The CDR3 consists of 14 residues. CDR3 protein: CASSRGQGISGYTF. The CDR3 DNA is TGCGCCAGCAGCCGCGGACAGGGGATATCTGGCTACACCTTC.

The J gene is TRBJ2-5, the V gene TRBV29-1, with TRBD2 matching over 8 bases. The DNA matches TRBJ2-1 better at its end, which makes the J call doubtful. The germline V gene encodes CDR1 SQVTM and CDR2 ANQGSEA. CDR3 length equals 16 residues. The CDR3 DNA follows: TGCAGCGTTGAACAGGGGCTAGCGGGCTACCAAGAGACCCAGTTCTTC. This gives the protein CSVEQGLAGYQETQFF.

The chain joins TRBV4-1 to TRBJ1-5, with D unresolved. Germline loops: CDR1 MGHRA, CDR2 YSYEKL. V dropped 1 base and J dropped 5 bases, with 12 bases sitting between them. The CDR3 sequence is 15 residues long. The CDR3 DNA reads as TGCGCCAGCAGCCAAGGCCTTTACATTGATCAGCCCCAGCATTTT. This encodes CASSQGLYIDQPQHF.

This clonotype appeared a few times. Written as DNA, the CDR3 is TGCGCCAGCAGCCAAGACAGGGGGCAGTTCTTC. This encodes CASSQDRGQFF. The chain links TRBV4-1 to TRBJ2-1, with a possible D match to TRBD1 (6 bases). CDR3 length equals 11 residues. V gave up 0 bases and J gave up 12 bases, with 6 bases separating them. Germline V gene sequence: CDR1 MGHRA, CDR2 YSYEKL.

This clonotype occurred a few times. The rearrangement joins TRBV10-3 to TRBJ2-5; D is possibly TRBD1 (7 bases). V gave up 3 bases and J gave up 11 bases, with 22 bases separating them. Per germline, CDR1 ENHRY and CDR2 SYGVKD. This CDR3 has 15 amino acids. The CDR3 is CAISDRDSGYNEQYF. Written as DNA, the CDR3 is TGTGCCATCAGTGATCGGGACAGCGGGTACAATGAGCAGTACTTC.